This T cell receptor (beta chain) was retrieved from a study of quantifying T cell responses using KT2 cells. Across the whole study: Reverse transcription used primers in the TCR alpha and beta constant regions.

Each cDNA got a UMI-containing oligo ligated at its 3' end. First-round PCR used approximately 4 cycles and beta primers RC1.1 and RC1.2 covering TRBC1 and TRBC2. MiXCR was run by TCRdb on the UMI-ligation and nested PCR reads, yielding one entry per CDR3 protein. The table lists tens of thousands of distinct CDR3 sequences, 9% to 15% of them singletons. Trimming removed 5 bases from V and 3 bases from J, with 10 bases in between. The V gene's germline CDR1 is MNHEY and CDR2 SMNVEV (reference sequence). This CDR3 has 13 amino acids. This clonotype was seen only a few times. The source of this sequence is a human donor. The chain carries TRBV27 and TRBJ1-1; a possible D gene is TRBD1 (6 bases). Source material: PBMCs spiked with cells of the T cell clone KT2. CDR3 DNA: TGTGCCAGCAGTCTGACAGGTGACACTGAAGCTTTCTTT. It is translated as CASSLTGDTEAFF.